This TCR beta chain was profiled in a study of blood T cell repertoires in COVID-19. On the study more broadly: Samples came from the United States, Italy and Spain, spanning acute and convalescent COVID-19. Sources were T cells, B-cell-depleted T cells, or PBMCs; the material itself was cDNA or gDNA.

Seattle researchers signed up patients amid active infection and tracked them longitudinally. Original handling: Estimation of nucleated cell counts was performed using reference gene primer amplification. Here immunoSEQ multiplex PCR was the method, and the copy in TCRdb shows in-frame clones only, minus some. The DNA gave D and trimming, while V, J and clone size come from that table. The repertoire holds around 270,000 clones, with roughly 80% as singletons. Trimming removed 5 bases from V and 3 bases from J; junction bases left unmatched: 16. The CDR3 runs to 17 residues. Per germline, CDR1 MNHEY and CDR2 SMNVEV (reference sequence).

Specimen: peripheral blood. The V gene is TRBV27, the J gene TRBJ2-7, with 7 bases aligning to TRBD1. The receptor's source is a person aged 65 to 85 with COVID-19, enrolled during active disease. This CDR3 reads CASSPRFIGTAFYEQYF. In DNA, the CDR3 is TGTGCCAGCAGTCCCCGGTTTATCGGGACAGCGTTCTACGAGCAGTACTTC.